The 27 T cell receptor beta chains given below trace back to one sample, sequenced in a study of molecular identifiers for immune sequencing clone quantification. TCRdb used MiXCR to reprocess the PCR reads, holding one entry per CDR3 protein. Of tens of thousands of distinct CDR3 sequences in the sample, around 20% were seen once. Source material: naive CD8+ T cells from blood, with Jurkat cell RNA spiked in. This sample's subset: FACS-sorted CD8+CD4-CCR7+CD45RA+ naive T cells. All receptors come from a human donor in good health. Some libraries in this study had Jurkat cell RNA spiked in.

Concerning this clonotype itself: A much larger clone lies one base from this, so it may be a read error. The chain carries TRBV13 and TRBJ1-1; weak D call: TRBD1 (5 bases). CDR1 PRHDT and CDR2 FYEKMQ come from the germline V gene (reference sequence). The CDR3 is 17 amino acids. The CDR3 here is CAGSSRMQGHMNTEAFF. The CDR3 nucleotides are TGTGCCGGCAGCTCAAGGATGCAGGGCCACATGAACACTGAAGCTTTCTTT.

This clonotype was counted a single time. This may come from a read error, since a much larger clone is one base off. This rearrangement joins TRBV24-1 to TRBJ2-7, with a weak D call TRBD1 (6 bases). The CDR3 consists of 15 residues. V lost 5 bases and J 0 bases, leaving 13 bases between the germline ends. From germline, CDR1 is KGHDR and CDR2 SFDVKD. Here the CDR3 DNA reads TGTGCCACCAGTGGTCCCCGGGACACCTCCTACGAGCAGTACTTC. Protein sequence: CATSGPRDTSYEQYF.

This clonotype came up many times. The chain recombines TRBV6-9 with TRBJ1-1; the D is unclear. The CDR3 runs 20 residues. The V and J ends lost 7 bases and 10 bases respectively, with 40 bases between them. CDR1 and CDR2 (germline): MNHGY, SVAAGI. The CDR3 spells CASKILVNSQHVGYGSTAFF. The CDR3 DNA reads TGTGCCAGCAAGATCCTGGTGAACTCCCAACACGTGGGGTATGGCTCGACAGCTTTCTTT.

This clonotype has a count of ten or more. CDR3 nucleotide sequence: TGTGCCATCGCGGGGGATGGACTAAATCCAGATACGCAGTATTTT. Protein sequence: CAIAGDGLNPDTQYF. The chain carries TRBV10-3 and TRBJ2-3; 7 positions match TRBD2. Unmatched junction bases numbered 12, after V lost 8 bases and J lost 4 bases. Germline CDR1 and CDR2: ENHRY and SYGVKD. This CDR3 has 15 residues.

The table lists this clonotype with many counts. The CDR3 sequence is CASSLDSSDDSPSTDTQYF. The CDR3 DNA follows: TGTGCCAGCAGTTTGGACTCTTCTGACGACAGCCCTAGCACAGATACGCAGTATTTT. The rearrangement joins TRBV28 to TRBJ2-3; D may correspond to TRBD1 or TRBD2 (5 bases each). The ends were cut back, 3 bases at V and 0 bases at J, with 22 bases in the middle. The CDR3 contains 19 residues. Germline V gene data show CDR1 as MDHEN and CDR2 as SYDVKM.

A remark on this clonotype: A much larger clone lies one base from this, so it may be a read error. V is TRBV7-9 and J is TRBJ2-1; D is perhaps TRBD2 (6 bases). The CDR3 runs to 13 residues. The germline V gene encodes CDR1 SEHNR and CDR2 FQNEAQ (reference sequence). Here the CDR3 reads CASSTHPSAERFF. The CDR3 DNA sequence: TGTGCCAGCAGCACACACCCTAGCGCAGAGCGGTTCTTC.

This clonotype was recorded at least ten times. This sequence joins TRBV28 and TRBJ2-7, with TRBD1 as a possible D gene (5 bases). V was pared by 4 bases and J by 3 bases, with 19 bases between. This CDR3 is 16 amino acids long. Germline V gene sequence: CDR1 MDHEN, CDR2 SYDVKM. The CDR3 sequence: CASSSTDRSWGYEQYF. The CDR3 DNA reads TGTGCCAGCAGTTCGACTGACAGATCCTGGGGCTACGAGCAGTACTTC.

This clonotype was seen repeatedly, ten times or more. The chain couples TRBV27 to TRBJ2-5; TRBD2 agrees at 9 bases. Germline lookup yields CDR1 MNHEY and CDR2 SMNVEV (reference sequence). Trimming cost V 3 bases and J 4 bases; bases outside gene matches: 3. The CDR3 has 14 amino acids. The CDR3 loop reads CASSLGTSTETQYF. CDR3 nucleotides: TGTGCCAGCAGTTTGGGGACTAGCACAGAGACCCAGTACTTC.

On this clonotype: This may be a read error, as it is one base from a much larger clone. The CDR3 reads CASSPVGLAEYCEQYF. In DNA, the CDR3 is TGTGCCAGCAGCCCCGTGGGACTAGCAGAGTACTGCGAGCAGTACTTC. The chain employs TRBV12-3 or TRBV12-4 and TRBJ2-7; 9 bases map to TRBD2. The CDR3 loop spans 16 amino acids. The junction had 15 bases not matched to a gene; V was cut back by 6 bases and J by 6 bases.

This clonotype was observed at least ten times. The chain couples TRBV29-1 to TRBJ2-1; D is possibly TRBD2 (7 bases). This CDR3 is built from 13 residues. Trimming shortened V by 6 bases and J by 5 bases, and 14 bases separated the two germline ends. The germline gives CDR1 SQVTM, CDR2 ANQGSEA. The CDR3: CSVSGGAHNEQFF. The CDR3 nucleotides read TGCAGCGTGAGTGGGGGGGCGCACAATGAGCAGTTCTTC.

This clonotype was seen at least ten times. The V gene is TRBV2, the J gene TRBJ1-1; the D is unclear. Per germline, CDR1 SNHLY and CDR2 FYNNEI. The V gene lost 7 bases and the J gene lost 1 base, with 13 bases spanning the gap. This CDR3 comprises 14 residues. The CDR3 protein is CASKSPRRNTEAFF. CDR3 DNA sequence: TGTGCCAGCAAGAGCCCCAGGAGGAACACTGAAGCTTTCTTT.

The table lists this clonotype with a few counts. This clone may be a read error of a much larger clone one base away. The chain employs TRBV4-1 and TRBJ2-2, with 7 bases that match TRBD2. The CDR3 contains 15 residues. Trimming took 1 base from V and 7 from J; bases not matched to a gene: 6. Germline V gene data show CDR1 as MGHRA and CDR2 as YSYEKL. CDR3 residues: CASSQGAGGSGELFF. In DNA form, the CDR3 reads TGCGCCAGCAGCCAAGGGGCCGGGGGGAGCGGGGAGCTGTTTTTT.

V is TRBV6-5 and J is TRBJ1-4; 7 positions match TRBD1. The CDR3 is 16 amino acids. Germline assignment: CDR1 MNHEY and CDR2 SVGAGI. J lost 5 bases, V lost 0 bases, and 6 bases had no gene match. The CDR3 region has the DNA TGTGCCAGCAGTTACTCAGTGGGACAGCTAAATGAAAAACTGTTTTTT. Translating gives CASSYSVGQLNEKLFF.

This clonotype showed up many times. This chain links TRBV7-9 with TRBJ2-7; possibly TRBD1 for D (5 bases). V was pared by 5 bases and J by 7 bases, with 9 bases between. Germline V gene sequence: CDR1 SEHNR, CDR2 FQNEAQ (reference sequence). CDR3 size: 11 residues. This CDR3 is CASSKGVEQYF. The DNA for the CDR3 is TGTGCCAGCAGCAAAGGGGTGGAGCAGTACTTC.

This clonotype has at least ten counts. The V call is TRBV2, the J call TRBJ2-1, with TRBD2 as a possible D gene (6 bases). Germline CDR1 is SNHLY and CDR2 is FYNNEI. This CDR3 comprises 13 residues. Deletions cut 6 bases from V and 4 bases from J, with 10 bases between. CDR3 in DNA: TGTGCCAGCAGCCGGACTACTTACAATGAGCAGTTCTTC. It yields the protein CASSRTTYNEQFF.

This clonotype showed up many times. The chain links TRBV19 to TRBJ1-1; TRBD1 is a possible D gene (5 bases). Trimming removed 7 bases at V and 8 bases at J, with 14 bases between. The CDR3 covers 12 residues. Germline V lookup: CDR1 LNHDA, CDR2 SQIVND (reference sequence). The CDR3: CASMGRPGEAFF. The CDR3 bases are TGTGCCAGTATGGGACGGCCAGGAGAAGCTTTCTTT.

This clonotype was seen repeatedly, ten times or more. The chain employs TRBV7-8 and TRBJ2-3; TRBD2 is a possible D gene (6 bases). The CDR3 extends over 16 amino acids. Trimming took 3 bases from V and 1 from J, leaving 14 bases between them. Germline V lookup: CDR1 SGHVS, CDR2 FQNEAQ. CDR3 nucleotide sequence: TGTGCCAGCAGCTTGCTAGCGAAAGGAGGCACAGATACGCAGTATTTT. Translated, it gives CASSLLAKGGTDTQYF.

Comment on this clonotype: One base away lies a much larger clone, so this may be a sequencing read error. Because it lacks the conserved phenylalanine or tryptophan at the end, this CDR3 is likely a read error. The CDR3 loop is CASSFSSGPQHS. CDR3 bases: TGTGCCAGCAGTTTTTCGAGTGGGCCCCAGCATTCT. The rearrangement joins TRBV28 to TRBJ1-5; no firm D call. This CDR3 comprises 12 residues. Looked up from germline, CDR1 is MDHEN and CDR2 is SYDVKM. The ends were cut back, 3 bases at V and 9 bases at J, with 9 bases in the middle.

Many counts were recorded for this clonotype. This chain joins TRBV11-2 and TRBJ2-1; 9 bases are shared with TRBD2. V lost 8 bases and J lost 0; bases outside the gene matches: 5. CDR1 is SGHAT and CDR2 is FQNNGV in the germline V gene. The CDR3 covers 15 residues. The CDR3 DNA sequence: TGTGCCAGCGTCAAGCGGGAGGACTCCTACAATGAGCAGTTCTTC. It encodes CASVKREDSYNEQFF.

This clonotype showed up just a few times. The CDR3 region is CASSLASSNEQFF. In DNA form, the CDR3 reads TGTGCCAGCAGCTTAGCGTCTTCAAATGAGCAGTTCTTC. The rearrangement joins TRBV7-9 to TRBJ2-1; D remains ambiguous. The CDR3 contains 13 residues. Trimming stripped 0 bases from V and 7 bases from J, with 7 bases between. From germline, CDR1 is SEHNR and CDR2 FQNEAQ (reference sequence).

The table lists this clonotype with many counts. V gene TRBV7-9 combines with J gene TRBJ2-2, with D hard to call. CDR3 length: 16 amino acids. The V end lost 0 bases, the J end lost 2 bases, and 10 bases lay between the germline ends. Per germline, CDR1 SEHNR and CDR2 FQNEAQ (reference sequence). This CDR3 reads CASSLAVQINTGELFF. The CDR3 nucleotides are TGTGCCAGCAGCTTAGCCGTACAGATAAACACCGGGGAGCTGTTTTTT.

The V gene is TRBV25-1, the J gene TRBJ2-1; 9 bases align to TRBD2. CDR3 length: 16 amino acids. With V trimmed by 3 bases and J by 1 base, 4 bases remained unmatched. Germline V gene data show CDR1 as MGHDK and CDR2 as SYGVNS. Here the CDR3 DNA reads TGTGCCAGCAGTGACGCGGGAGGGCTGTCCTACAATGAGCAGTTCTTC. Protein sequence: CASSDAGGLSYNEQFF.

A word on this clonotype: A clone one base away is much larger, so this may be a read error. This chain joins TRBV2 and TRBJ2-3, with 11 bases lining up with TRBD2. CDR3 length: 16 residues. Per germline, CDR1 SNHLY and CDR2 FYNNEI. CDR3 DNA: TGTGTCAGCAGTGACCCGGGACTAGCGGTCACAGATACGCAGTATTTT. Amino acids: CVSSDPGLAVTDTQYF.

This clonotype showed up many times. This rearrangement joins TRBV7-8 to TRBJ1-4; unclear D gene. V shed 3 bases and J shed 7 bases, with 18 bases lying between them. Germline V gene sequence: CDR1 SGHVS, CDR2 FQNEAQ. The CDR3 runs to 16 residues. CDR3 residues: CASSLSPGGRVEKLFF. The CDR3 nucleotides are TGTGCCAGCAGCTTGTCCCCCGGCGGGAGGGTTGAAAAACTGTTTTTT. Together with reference TRBV7-8 and TRBJ1-4, the CDR3 gives the full variable domain: GAGVSQSPRYKVAKRGQDVALRCDPISGHVSLFWYQQALGQGPEFLTYFQNEAQLDKSGLPSDRFFAERPEGSVSTLKIQRTQQEDSAVYLCASSLSPGGRVEKLFFGSGTQLSVL.

This clonotype was detected a few times. The chain uses TRBV4-2 and TRBJ2-1, with D possibly called TRBD1 or TRBD2 (7 bases each). The V gene's germline CDR1 is LGHNA and CDR2 YNFKEQ. Deletions cut 7 bases from V and 4 bases from J, with 23 bases between. The CDR3 sequence is 17 residues long. The CDR3 bases are TGTGCCAGCACCCAGGGGGGGGAACCCACCAAATACAATGAGCAGTTCTTC. It specifies CASTQGGEPTKYNEQFF.

This clonotype was picked up many times. The CDR3 DNA follows: TGTGCCAGCAGTGACGGGTTCCTCGGGGACGGTGAGCAGTTCTTC. Translating gives CASSDGFLGDGEQFF. V gene TRBV6-4 combines with J gene TRBJ2-1; either TRBD1 or TRBD2 may supply D (5 bases each). Trimming stripped 2 bases from V and 9 bases from J, with 17 bases between. CDR3 length equals 15 residues. The V gene's germline CDR1 is MRHNA and CDR2 SNTAGT.

This clonotype has ten or more counts. J is TRBJ2-3 and V is TRBV12-3 or TRBV12-4; D remains ambiguous. V lost 3 bases, J lost 0 bases, and 4 bases lay in between. This CDR3 region has 13 residues. CDR3 amino acids: CASSFDSTDTQYF. CDR3 nucleotide sequence: TGTGCCAGCAGTTTCGACAGCACAGATACGCAGTATTTT.